This T cell receptor beta chain is from a study of human T cells and chemical hapten exposure. Sample time point: patch test 2, 6 weeks after DPC sensitization. Sample treatment: therapeutic diphenylcyclopropenone sensitization with weekly scalp DPC. Per germline, CDR1 ENHRY and CDR2 SYGVKD. The CDR3 has 11 residues. TCRdb fed the RACE reads into MiXCR, producing one record per CDR3 protein. This sample carries about 350,000 distinct CDR3 sequences, over 6% of them seen once, and the ten largest clones take around 5.8%. As regards this clonotype: Its antigen is unknown. Compared with germline, one end of the junction differs, possibly owing to a read error.

Findings and caveats of the study: Compared with pre-sensitization or healthy control sets, expanded TCRs clustered more.

The receptor's source is a young woman with alopecia areata. Some clones in this sample may be carry-over from other donors' samples. The rearrangement links TRBV10-3 to TRBJ2-7; weak D call: TRBD1 (5 bases). The sample was whole blood, taken in connection with sensitization to the hapten diphenylcyclopropenone (DPC). This CDR3 reads CAISWGYEQHF. CDR3 nucleotide sequence: TGTGCCATCAGTTGGGGCTACGAGCAGCACTTC.